The 20 T cell receptor beta chains in this list originate from one sample, sequenced in a study of T cell responses to AZD1222 COVID-19 vaccine. Generated by immunoSEQ multiplex PCR, the TCRdb table keeps only in-frame clones and is missing some. The sample has 95,000 to 110,000 clones, over 85% seen once; the top ten hold approximately 5%. This sample comprised peripheral blood, obtained on day 0 of AZD1222 vaccination. The receptors stem from an adult in good health.

This chain uses TRBV24-1 with TRBJ2-1; 11 nucleotides line up with TRBD2. Per the germline V gene, CDR1 is KGHDR and CDR2 is SFDVKD. The CDR3 consists of 16 residues. The V segment lost 2 bases and the J segment 1 base; nucleotides outside the gene matches: 0. The CDR3 here is CATSDSSGGSYNEQFF. The CDR3 bases are TGTGCCACCAGTGATTCTAGCGGGGGGTCCTACAATGAGCAGTTCTTC.

The chain employs TRBV27 and TRBJ2-1; 9 positions match TRBD2. V trimming: 0 bases; J trimming: 7 bases; junction bases outside the gene matches: 1. Germline V gene lookup returns CDR1 MNHEY and CDR2 SMNVEV (reference sequence). CDR3 length equals 14 residues. This chain's CDR3 is CASSLSREGNEQFF. The CDR3 DNA is TGTGCCAGCAGTTTATCGCGGGAGGGTAATGAGCAGTTCTTC.

This rearrangement joins TRBV11-1 to TRBJ2-3, with D tentatively TRBD1 (6 bases). Germline lookup yields CDR1 SGHAT and CDR2 FQDESV (reference sequence). Trimming left V 0 bases short and J 5 bases short, with 9 bases between. This CDR3 is built from 14 residues. The CDR3 reads CASSLAQGRDTQYF. CDR3 DNA: TGTGCCAGCAGCTTAGCACAGGGCCGAGATACGCAGTATTTT.

The chain joins TRBV5-4 to TRBJ1-1, with a possible D match to TRBD1 (6 bases). There are 15 residues in the CDR3. Trimming took off 4 bases at V and 7 bases at J, with 20 bases between the two ends. Germline V gene data show CDR1 as SGHNT and CDR2 as YYREEE (reference sequence). The CDR3 spells CASSRAGGPDGEAFF. The DNA for the CDR3 is TGTGCCAGCAGCCGGGCGGGGGGCCCCGATGGTGAAGCTTTCTTT.

The chain employs TRBV6-5 and TRBJ1-3; D is unresolved. From germline, CDR1 is MNHEY and CDR2 SVGAGI. V lost 6 bases and J lost 0, with 6 bases in between. This CDR3 has 13 amino acids. This chain's CDR3 is CASRYASGNTIYF. CDR3 DNA sequence: TGTGCCAGCAGATACGCCTCTGGAAACACCATATATTTT.

The chain uses TRBV9 and TRBJ2-1; no firm D call. CDR3 length: 13 residues. Per germline, CDR1 SGDLS and CDR2 YYNGEE. Between the trimmed V and J ends, which lost 4 bases and 4 bases, there was a span of 9 bases. The CDR3 sequence: CASSKTVYNEQFF. The CDR3, as DNA: TGTGCCAGCAGCAAGACTGTATACAATGAGCAGTTCTTC.

The chain couples TRBV3-1 (or the pseudogene TRBV3-2) to TRBJ2-7; the D gene is possibly TRBD1 (6 bases). CDR1 and CDR2 (germline): LGHDT, YNNKEL (reference sequence). V was pared by 5 bases and J by 0 bases, with 11 bases between. The CDR3 runs 14 residues. CDR3 nucleotide sequence: TGTGCCAGCAGCTCAGGGGTCATCTCCTACGAGCAGTACTTC. Translating it yields CASSSGVISYEQYF.

The gene calls are TRBV6-4 and TRBJ2-1, with 11 bases that match TRBD2. This CDR3 is 15 amino acids long. V lost 0 bases and J lost 6; bases outside the gene matches: 1. Germline CDR1 reads MRHNA; CDR2 reads SNTAGT. As DNA, the CDR3 is TGTGCCAGCAGTGACTCACTAGCGGGAGCCAATGAGCAGTTCTTC. This codes for CASSDSLAGANEQFF.

The rearrangement uses TRBV11-1 and TRBJ2-7, with TRBD2 identical over 7 bases. This CDR3 region has 16 residues. The J segment lost 0 bases and the V segment lost 8 bases, leaving 13 bases of the junction unmatched. The germline V gene has CDR1 SGHAT and CDR2 FQDESV (reference sequence). The CDR3 bases are TGTGCCAGCGGAGCAGCGGGGCGCTCCAGCTCCTACGAGCAGTACTTC. This encodes CASGAAGRSSSYEQYF. Together with reference TRBV11-1 and TRBJ2-7, the CDR3 gives the full variable domain: EAEVAQSPRYKITEKSQAVAFWCDPISGHATLYWYRQILGQGPELLVQFQDESVVDDSQLPKDRFSAERLKGVDSTLKIQPAELGDSAMYLCASGAAGRSSSYEQYFGPGTRLTVT.

The rearrangement uses TRBV5-6 and TRBJ1-2; D ambiguous. V was shortened by 0 bases and J by 4 bases, with 7 bases between the two germline ends. This CDR3 is built from 13 residues. The germline V gene encodes CDR1 SGHDT and CDR2 YYEEEE. The CDR3 bases are TGTGCCAGCAGCTTGGGTGAGGCCTATGGCTACACCTTC. It encodes CASSLGEAYGYTF.

The rearrangement uses TRBV5-4 and TRBJ2-5; 14 nucleotides align to TRBD2. Germline values: CDR1 SGHNT, CDR2 YYREEE (reference sequence). The J segment lost 3 bases and the V segment lost 4 bases, leaving 2 bases of the junction unmatched. CDR3 length: 15 amino acids. DNA of the CDR3: TGTGCCAGCAGCCCGGGACTAGCGGGAGAAGAGACCCAGTACTTC. It translates to CASSPGLAGEETQYF.

In the case of this clone: Germline is not matched at one junction end, which may reflect a read error. The V call is TRBV7-7, the J call TRBJ2-7; TRBD2 is a possible D gene (6 bases). Germline values: CDR1 SSHAT, CDR2 FNYEAQ (reference sequence). The CDR3 is 13 amino acids. CDR3 sequence (DNA): TGTGCTAGCAGCTTAGCGCGGGGAGTCGAGCAGTACTTC. This encodes CASSLARGVEQYF. Together with reference TRBV7-7 and TRBJ2-7, the CDR3 gives the full variable domain: GAGVSQSPRYKVTKRGQDVTLRCDPISSHATLYWYQQALGQGPEFLTYFNYEAQPDKSGLPSDRFSAERPEGSISTLTIQRTEQRDSAMYRCASSLARGVEQYFGPGTRLTVT.

This chain connects TRBV6-5 to TRBJ2-7; TRBD2 is a possible D gene (6 bases). V was trimmed by 6 bases and J by 1 base, leaving 13 bases between them. Germline CDR1 MNHEY, CDR2 SVGAGI. CDR3 length equals 14 residues. CDR3 loop: CASRGGTKSYEQYF. CDR3 DNA sequence: TGTGCCAGCAGGGGCGGGACGAAATCCTACGAGCAGTACTTC.

The CDR3 nucleotides are TGTGCCAGCAGCAACAACAGGGGGAACACTGAAGCTTTCTTT. It yields the protein CASSNNRGNTEAFF. V is TRBV7-9 and J is TRBJ1-1; TRBD1 aligns across 7 bases. With V trimmed by 5 bases and J by 1 base, 4 bases remained unmatched. CDR1 is SEHNR, CDR2 FQNEAQ, per germline (reference sequence). The CDR3 extends over 14 amino acids. The variable domain in full, completed from reference TRBV7-9 and TRBJ1-1, reads DTGVSQNPRHKITKRGQNVTFRCDPISEHNRLYWYRQTLGQGPEFLTYFQNEAQLEKSRLLSDRFSAERPKGSFSTLEIQRTEQGDSAMYLCASSNNRGNTEAFFGQGTRLTVV.

As concerns this clone: This sample also contains other DNA sequences that code for the same CDR3. The V call is TRBV4-1, the J call TRBJ2-7; 11 bases line up with TRBD1. V trimming: 4 bases; J trimming: 2 bases; junction bases outside the gene matches: 4. Germline loops: CDR1 MGHRA, CDR2 YSYEKL. The CDR3 runs to 15 residues. The CDR3, as DNA: TGCGCCAGCAGCCCTGGACAGGGGGCGGCCTACGAGCAGTACTTC. It codes for CASSPGQGAAYEQYF.

A few counts support this clone. The CDR3 bases are TGTGCCAGTAGTATTCGGGCCTTCAGGAACTATGGCTACACCTTC. Its protein is CASSIRAFRNYGYTF. The chain joins TRBV19 to TRBJ1-2; no reliable D call. CDR1 and CDR2 (germline): LNHDA, SQIVND (reference sequence). This CDR3 is built from 15 residues. The germline V and J ends were trimmed by 3 bases and 2 bases, with 13 bases remaining between them.

The chain is built from TRBV7-8 and TRBJ1-4; D may be TRBD1 (5 bases). CDR1 and CDR2 (germline): SGHVS, FQNEAQ. This CDR3 spans 15 amino acids. Trimming took 5 bases from V and 6 from J, leaving 16 bases between them. The chain's CDR3 is CASSPWTTGDEKLFF. Here the CDR3 DNA reads TGTGCCAGCAGCCCTTGGACAACTGGGGATGAAAAACTGTTTTTT.

This rearrangement joins TRBV30 to TRBJ2-7, with D uncertain. The length of the CDR3 is 14 residues. Germline lookup yields CDR1 GTSNPN and CDR2 SVGIG (reference sequence). The V end lost 3 bases, the J end lost 3 bases, and 15 bases lay between the germline ends. The CDR3 sequence is CAWSEATLYYEQYF. DNA for the CDR3: TGTGCCTGGAGCGAAGCCACTCTCTACTACGAGCAGTACTTC.

This chain connects TRBV7-2 to TRBJ2-7, with a tentative D call TRBD1 (6 bases). Per the germline V gene, CDR1 is SGHTA and CDR2 is FQGNSA. Trimming removed 2 bases from V and 2 bases from J, with 13 bases in between. The CDR3 extends over 15 amino acids. Here the CDR3 reads CASSLTGGEAYEQYF. CDR3 sequence (DNA): TGTGCCAGCAGCTTAACTGGGGGCGAAGCCTACGAGCAGTACTTC.

The V and J genes are TRBV11-2 and TRBJ1-5; D ambiguous. Germline CDR1 reads SGHAT; CDR2 reads FQNNGV. V lost 6 bases and J lost 6, with 12 bases in between. This CDR3 is built from 13 residues. The CDR3 DNA reads as TGTGCCAGCAGTGAAAGGGTGGGTCAGCCCCAGCATTTT. It specifies CASSERVGQPQHF.